This T cell receptor (beta chain) came from a study of T cells in Graves' hyperthyroidism and ophthalmopathy. Researchers amplified the TCR beta CDR3 regions from RNA transcripts. Initially, a first-round RT-PCR of the TCR CDR3 employed the HTBI primer set. MiXCR, applied by TCRdb to the multiplex PCR reads, yields one record per CDR3 protein. The sample lists hundreds of thousands of distinct CDR3 sequences, roughly 46% occurring once. This receptor was taken from an adult man with Graves' disease, either hyperthyroidism or ophthalmopathy (not recorded which). Material: peripheral blood or thyroid tissue (not recorded which).

CDR3 sequence reads: CAINPTPTGYTF. The CDR3 DNA sequence: TGTGCCATCAACCCAACCCCGACGGGCTACACCTTC. The chain employs TRBV10-3 and TRBJ1-2; D gene ambiguous. Germline V gene sequence: CDR1 ENHRY, CDR2 SYGVKD. The CDR3 is made up of 12 amino acids. V gave up 7 bases and J gave up 8 bases, with 14 bases separating them.